This T cell receptor beta chain emerged from a study of T cell repertoires in cytomegalovirus infection. Study-level background: HLA-B-restricted CMV epitopes that are well studied, plus recently identified HLA-C-restricted ones, were used by the study. The public TCR beta signatures pointed to both CMV infection and matching HLA type.

The study's findings and limits: Clonotype analysis showed dominance of the ex vivo response by HLA-C-restricted CMV-specific TCR beta clonotypes. Summed public TCR beta family frequency identified CMV carriers bearing the relevant HLA.

One entry per CDR3 protein, called by TCRdb with MiXCR from the reads. The sample yields roughly 920,000 distinct CDR3 sequences, approximately 32% seen once. Worth noting for this clonotype: Its matching antigen is unknown.

The ends were cut back, 6 bases at V and 4 bases at J, with 18 bases in the middle. From germline, CDR1 is SGHAT and CDR2 FQNNGV. The CDR3 length is 16 residues. This chain joins TRBV11-2 and TRBJ2-2, with a tentative D call TRBD2 (5 bases). The sequencing here drew on cultured CD8+ T cells from PBMCs, taken from culture after CMV antigen stimulation. The TCR sequence derives from a human donor in good health (CMV status not recorded). Some clones in this sample may be carry-over from other donors' samples. The CDR3 reads CASRRLRGRSTGELFF. Written as DNA, the CDR3 is TGTGCCAGCAGGCGCCTCCGGGGTCGGAGCACCGGGGAGCTGTTTTTT.